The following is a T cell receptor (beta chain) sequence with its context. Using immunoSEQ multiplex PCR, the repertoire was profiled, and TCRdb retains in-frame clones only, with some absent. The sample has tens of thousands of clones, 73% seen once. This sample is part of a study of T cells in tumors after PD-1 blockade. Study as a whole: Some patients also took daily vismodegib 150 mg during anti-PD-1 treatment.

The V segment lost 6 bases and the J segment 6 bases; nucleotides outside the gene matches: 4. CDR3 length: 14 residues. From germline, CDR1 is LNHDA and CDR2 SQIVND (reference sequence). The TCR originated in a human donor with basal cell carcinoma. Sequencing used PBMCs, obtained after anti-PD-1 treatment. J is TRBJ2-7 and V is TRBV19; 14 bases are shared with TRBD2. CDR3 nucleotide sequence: TGTGCCAGTAGGGAGGGACTAGCGGGAGCCGAGCAGTACTTC. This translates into CASREGLAGAEQYF. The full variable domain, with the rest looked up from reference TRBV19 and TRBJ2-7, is DGGITQSPKYLFRKEGQNVTLSCEQNLNHDAMYWYRQDPGQGLRLIYYSQIVNDFQKGDIAEGYSVSREKKESFPLTVTSAQKNPTAFYLCASREGLAGAEQYFGPGTRLTVT.